This T cell receptor beta chain was sequenced during a study of cytomegalovirus exposure and HLA in healthy donors. Trimming removed 11 bases from V and 4 bases from J; junction bases left unmatched: 8. CDR1 and CDR2 from the germline V gene are MNHEY and SMNVEV (reference sequence). This CDR3 region has 12 residues. In the PCR, 60 Vbeta and 13 Jbeta primers were used. Using immunoSEQ multiplex PCR, the repertoire was profiled, and TCRdb retains in-frame clones only, with some absent. This table has some 110,000 clones, about an eighth appearing once. Note on this clone: Its antigen remains unidentified.

Whole-study results and caveats: Overall, 164 TCR beta chains were annotated as cytomegalovirus-associated. Previously analyzed data showed that most TCR beta V segments were productive at a frequency of about 87% or about 30%.

The specimen sequenced was PBMCs. The chain links TRBV27 to TRBJ2-7, with 7 positions matching TRBD1. The origin of this receptor is a man between 35 and 55 years old in good health and CMV-seropositive. CDR3 DNA: TGTGCCTCTTCAGGGGGTCCATACGAGCAGTACTTC. Its protein product is CASSGGPYEQYF.